The clone carrying this TCR beta chain has only one observation. What it binds is not known. This entry belongs to a study of shared clonotypes between healthy human individuals. On the study more broadly: For every donor, three CD4 naive, three CD4 memory, two CD8 naive and one CD8 memory plates were used.

Study outcomes and limitations: The study generally estimated greater richness for naive than memory subsets.

The CDR3 covers 14 residues. Looked up from germline, CDR1 is SEHNR and CDR2 is FQNEAQ (reference sequence). V gave up 5 bases and J gave up 6 bases, with 13 bases separating them. CD4+ cells underwent separation, giving CD45RA+ naive and CD45RA-negative memory subsets. It was at deep level that the assay was run. Repertoires were generated with immunoSEQ multiplex PCR, while TCRdb's copy carries only in-frame clones and drops some. This table has 2 million to 3 million clones, 85% to 95% appearing once. The V call is TRBV7-9, the J call TRBJ2-2; unclear D gene. This clonotype was obtained from a man aged 18 to 30 in good health. Sequencing input: naive CD4+ T cells sorted from blood. Subset denoted: CD45RA+ positively selected. The CDR3 DNA reads as TGTGCCAGCAGCCAACCCCTGATCTCCGGGGAGCTGTTTTTT. Amino acids: CASSQPLISGELFF.